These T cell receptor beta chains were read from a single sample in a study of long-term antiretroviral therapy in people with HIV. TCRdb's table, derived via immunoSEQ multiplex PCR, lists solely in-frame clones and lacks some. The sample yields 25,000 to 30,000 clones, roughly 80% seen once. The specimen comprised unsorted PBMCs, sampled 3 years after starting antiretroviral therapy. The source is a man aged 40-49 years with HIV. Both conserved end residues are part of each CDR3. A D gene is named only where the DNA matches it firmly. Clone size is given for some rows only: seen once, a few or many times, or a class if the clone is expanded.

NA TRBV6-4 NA CASSDSGTYNEQFF
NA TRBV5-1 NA CASSFARGTYNEQFF
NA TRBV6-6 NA CASSYRDFTDTQYF
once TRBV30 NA CAWNAGGVRYGYTF
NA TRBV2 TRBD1 CASETGDRYNEKLFF
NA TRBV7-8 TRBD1 CASSTRTGGGLREEKLFF
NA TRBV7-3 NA CASSSGGPGTQYF
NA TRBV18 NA CASSTNGGSNEQFF
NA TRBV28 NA CASSFWGGANTEAFF
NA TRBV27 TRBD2 CASSPGTTYNEQFF
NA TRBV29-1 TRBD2 CSAFGGGETQYF
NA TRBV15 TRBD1 CATSNDRANTEAFF
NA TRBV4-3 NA CASSQDLGRQETQYF
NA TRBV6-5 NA CASSTPGEQYF
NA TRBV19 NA CASTPRNSYNEQFF
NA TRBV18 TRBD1 CASSPRTGGYYEQYF